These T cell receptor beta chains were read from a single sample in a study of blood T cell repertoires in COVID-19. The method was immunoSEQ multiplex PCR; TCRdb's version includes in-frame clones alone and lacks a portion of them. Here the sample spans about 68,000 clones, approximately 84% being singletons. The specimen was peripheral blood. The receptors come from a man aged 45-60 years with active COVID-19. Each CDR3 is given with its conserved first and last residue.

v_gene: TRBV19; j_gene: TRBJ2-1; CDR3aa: CASSPPWGSAGGMYNEQFF
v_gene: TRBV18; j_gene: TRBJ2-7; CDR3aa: CASSPEVLLEQYF
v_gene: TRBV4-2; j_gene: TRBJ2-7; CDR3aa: CASSQEGTPRGALGQYF
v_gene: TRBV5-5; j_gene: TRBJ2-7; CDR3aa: CASSLGAYSSYEQYF
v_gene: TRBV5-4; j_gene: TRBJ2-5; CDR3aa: CASSIQGAPRETQYF
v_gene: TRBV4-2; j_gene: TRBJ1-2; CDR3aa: CASSPPGTGVYYGYTF
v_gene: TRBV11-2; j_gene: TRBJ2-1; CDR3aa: CASSSRTHGNEQFF
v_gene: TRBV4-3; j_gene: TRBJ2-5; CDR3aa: CASSQVVTSAGETQYF
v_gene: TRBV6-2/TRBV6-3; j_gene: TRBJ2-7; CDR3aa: CASSYSIGGAPHYEQYF
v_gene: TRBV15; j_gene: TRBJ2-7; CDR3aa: CATSRVDRSAYEQYF
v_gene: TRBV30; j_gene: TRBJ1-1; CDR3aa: CALRGATEAFF
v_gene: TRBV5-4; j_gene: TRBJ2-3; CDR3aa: CASSLALATSTDTQYF
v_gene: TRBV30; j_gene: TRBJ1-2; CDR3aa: CASGREGNYGYTF
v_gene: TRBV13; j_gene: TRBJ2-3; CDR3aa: CASKTAGLKADTQYF
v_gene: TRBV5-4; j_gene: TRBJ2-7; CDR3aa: CASSPTPQGEQYF
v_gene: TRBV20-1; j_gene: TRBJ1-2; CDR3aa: CSARDKRYTF
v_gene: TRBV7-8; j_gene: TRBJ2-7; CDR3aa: CASSLVVRGLTYEQYF
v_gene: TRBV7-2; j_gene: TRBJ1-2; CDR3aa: CASSLAGAQGYTF
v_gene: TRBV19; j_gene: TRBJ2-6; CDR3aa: CASTTGANVLTF
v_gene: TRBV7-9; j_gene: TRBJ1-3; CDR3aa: CASSLGAGLSSGNTIYF
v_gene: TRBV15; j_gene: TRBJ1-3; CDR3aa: CATSFRGPGNTIYF
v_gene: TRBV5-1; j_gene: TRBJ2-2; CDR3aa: CASSPGLAGEELFF
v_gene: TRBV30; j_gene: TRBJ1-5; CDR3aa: CAWSVQRTVGQPQHF
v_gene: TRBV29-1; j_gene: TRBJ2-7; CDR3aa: CSAVLTSEQYF
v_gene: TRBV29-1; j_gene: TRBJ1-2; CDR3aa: CSVLGGTGNGYTF
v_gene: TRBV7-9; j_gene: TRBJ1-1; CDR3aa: CASRGNRDMNTEAFF
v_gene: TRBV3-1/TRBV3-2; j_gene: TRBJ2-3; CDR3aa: CASSLQGVADTQYF
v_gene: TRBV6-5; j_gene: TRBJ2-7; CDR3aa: CASSYSEAYEQYF
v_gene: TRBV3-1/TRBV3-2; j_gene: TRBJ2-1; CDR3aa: CASSQEGGGYNEQFF
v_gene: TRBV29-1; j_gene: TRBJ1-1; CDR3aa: CSVEEWVSAFF
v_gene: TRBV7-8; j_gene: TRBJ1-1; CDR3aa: CASSLEGQLNTEAFF
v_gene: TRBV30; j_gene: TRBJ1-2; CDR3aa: CAWSDFRRGHGYTF
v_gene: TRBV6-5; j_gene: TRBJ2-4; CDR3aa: CATGQGWTKNIQYF
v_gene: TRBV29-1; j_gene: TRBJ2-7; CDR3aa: CSVGAGEFSEQYF
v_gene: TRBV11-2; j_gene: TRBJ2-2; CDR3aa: CASSFGTGYGELFF
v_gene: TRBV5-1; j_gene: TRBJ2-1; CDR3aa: CASSPQDSPFEQFF
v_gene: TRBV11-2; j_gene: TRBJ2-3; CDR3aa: CASSLLVTDTQYF
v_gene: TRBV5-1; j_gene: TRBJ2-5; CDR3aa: CASKPGDPNQETQYF
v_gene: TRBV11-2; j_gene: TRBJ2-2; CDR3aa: CASSPTVTGELFF
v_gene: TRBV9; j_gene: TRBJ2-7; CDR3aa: CASSIRGVDEQYF
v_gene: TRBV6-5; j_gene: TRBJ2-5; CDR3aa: CAKQGSKETQYF
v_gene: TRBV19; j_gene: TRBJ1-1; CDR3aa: CASSLAGRTEAFF
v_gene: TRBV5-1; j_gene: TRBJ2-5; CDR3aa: CASSKGLAGEETQYF
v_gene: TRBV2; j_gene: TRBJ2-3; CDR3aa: CASWRQGRTDTQYF
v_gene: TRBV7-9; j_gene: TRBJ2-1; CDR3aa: CASSLKAGTHNEQFF
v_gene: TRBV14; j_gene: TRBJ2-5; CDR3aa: CASSQEGLAGYQETQYF
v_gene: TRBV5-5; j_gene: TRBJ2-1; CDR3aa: CASSLASGGAVSGEQFF
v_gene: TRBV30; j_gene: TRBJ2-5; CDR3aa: CAWSTTGVGTQYF
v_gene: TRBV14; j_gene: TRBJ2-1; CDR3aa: CASSLAGAYNEQFF
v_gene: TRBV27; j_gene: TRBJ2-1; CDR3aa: CASSLGGRGSYNEQFF
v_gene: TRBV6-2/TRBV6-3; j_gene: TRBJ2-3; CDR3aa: CASSQGTSGGQYF
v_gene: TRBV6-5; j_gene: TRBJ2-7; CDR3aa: CASSYDRDSYEQYF
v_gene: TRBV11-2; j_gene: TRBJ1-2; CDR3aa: CASSLQGGEGRGYTF